The present entry profiles one TCR beta chain with its context. Its cognate antigen is unknown. The method was immunoSEQ multiplex PCR; TCRdb's version includes in-frame clones alone and lacks a portion of them. Of roughly 24,000 clones listed, under 80% are singletons. This entry comes from a study of vaccination effects on CD4 cells after COVID-19. Study-wide background: Post-vaccine specimens were collected at a median of 72 days following the second dose. Study-wide findings and caveats: Late in the post-vaccination period, infection-induced and vaccine-induced clones underwent marked clonal contraction. Common cold coronavirus cross-reactivity was shown by only 1 of 255 vaccine-induced clones in healthy vaccinees.

Viral peptide pool expansion of antigen-specific CD4+ T cells preceded sequencing in the ViraFEST assay. At the end of approximately 10 days of culture, CD4+ T cells were isolated. The cohort was immunized with two doses of either the BNT162b2 or mRNA-1273 vaccine. In germline, CDR1 is SGHRS, CDR2 YFSETQ. J was trimmed by 7 bases and V by 4 bases; bases with no gene match: 9. This CDR3 is built from 15 residues. The TCR comes from a human donor who received a COVID-19 vaccine. The chain recombines TRBV5-1 with TRBJ2-1, with 9 nucleotides matching TRBD1. The sequencing here drew on CD4+ T cells from PBMCs cultured with HCoV-NL63 spike peptides, taken after COVID-19 vaccination. In DNA, the CDR3 is TGCGCCAGCAGCCCTACAGGGGGCGCGTTGAATGAGCAGTTCTTC. Protein product: CASSPTGGALNEQFF.